Included here is one TCR beta chain sequence, with context. Per the germline V gene, CDR1 is SGHDN and CDR2 is FVKESK. There are 14 residues in the CDR3. V was cut by 5 bases and J by 9 bases, with 17 bases left in between. This sample is drawn from a study of Ad26.COV2.S vaccination and SARS-CoV-2 variants. TCRdb keeps only in-frame clones here, not all; method: immunoSEQ multiplex PCR. This table has more than 300,000 clones, about 82% appearing once. Treatment of the sample: roughly 20 received Ad26.COV2.S at low or high dose, single or two shots; five or six received placebo; per-sample allocation not given. Sample collection was performed on day 63 after the first vaccine or placebo injection.

This material consisted of peripheral blood, taken in a trial of Ad26.COV2.S vaccine versus placebo. The chain combines TRBV14 with TRBJ2-1; D ambiguous. The origin of this receptor is a person aged 18-60 years who received the Ad26.COV2.S COVID-19 vaccine or a placebo. The CDR3 spells CASSFQTWIGEQFF. The CDR3 DNA follows: TGTGCCAGCAGCTTTCAAACTTGGATAGGTGAGCAGTTCTTC.